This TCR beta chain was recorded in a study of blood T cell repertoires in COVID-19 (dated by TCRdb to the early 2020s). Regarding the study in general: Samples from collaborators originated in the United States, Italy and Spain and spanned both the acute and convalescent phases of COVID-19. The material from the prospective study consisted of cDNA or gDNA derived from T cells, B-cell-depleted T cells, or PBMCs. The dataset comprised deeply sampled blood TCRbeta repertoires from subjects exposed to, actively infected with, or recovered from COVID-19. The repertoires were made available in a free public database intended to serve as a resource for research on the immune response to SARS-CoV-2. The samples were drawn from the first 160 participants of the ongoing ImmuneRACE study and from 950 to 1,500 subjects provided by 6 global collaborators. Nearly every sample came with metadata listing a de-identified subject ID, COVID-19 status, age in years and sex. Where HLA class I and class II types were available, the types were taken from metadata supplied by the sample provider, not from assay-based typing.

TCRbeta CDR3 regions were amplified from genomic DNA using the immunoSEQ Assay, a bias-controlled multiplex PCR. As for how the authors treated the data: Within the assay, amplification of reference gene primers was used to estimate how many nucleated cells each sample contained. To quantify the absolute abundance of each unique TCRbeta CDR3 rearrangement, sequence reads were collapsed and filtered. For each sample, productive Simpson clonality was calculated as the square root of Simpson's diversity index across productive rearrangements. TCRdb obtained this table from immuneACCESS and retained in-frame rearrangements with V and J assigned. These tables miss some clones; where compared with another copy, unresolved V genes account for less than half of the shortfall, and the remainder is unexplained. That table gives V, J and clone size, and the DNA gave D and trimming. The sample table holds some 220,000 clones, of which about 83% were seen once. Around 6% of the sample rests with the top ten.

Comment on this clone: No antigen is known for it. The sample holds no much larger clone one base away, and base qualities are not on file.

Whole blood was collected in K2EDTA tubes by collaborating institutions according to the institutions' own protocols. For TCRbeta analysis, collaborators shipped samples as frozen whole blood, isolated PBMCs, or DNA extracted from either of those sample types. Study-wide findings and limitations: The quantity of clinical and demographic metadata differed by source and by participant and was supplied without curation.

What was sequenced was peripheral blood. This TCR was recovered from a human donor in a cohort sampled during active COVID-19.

The nucleotides are TGTGCCAGCAGCAATGCCAGGGAGACCCAGTACTTC. Its coded protein is CASSNARETQYF. The chain is made from TRBV7-9 and TRBJ2-5; no confident D gene assignment can be made. Per the germline V gene (reference sequence), SEHNR is the CDR1 and FQNEAQ is the CDR2. Including the terminal cysteine and phenylalanine, the CDR3 comprises 12 residues. Left in the record is the CDR3 DNA by itself, 36 bases read in frame from the first base. The junction carries 9 bases between V and J, which are trimmed by 5 bases and 5 bases respectively.